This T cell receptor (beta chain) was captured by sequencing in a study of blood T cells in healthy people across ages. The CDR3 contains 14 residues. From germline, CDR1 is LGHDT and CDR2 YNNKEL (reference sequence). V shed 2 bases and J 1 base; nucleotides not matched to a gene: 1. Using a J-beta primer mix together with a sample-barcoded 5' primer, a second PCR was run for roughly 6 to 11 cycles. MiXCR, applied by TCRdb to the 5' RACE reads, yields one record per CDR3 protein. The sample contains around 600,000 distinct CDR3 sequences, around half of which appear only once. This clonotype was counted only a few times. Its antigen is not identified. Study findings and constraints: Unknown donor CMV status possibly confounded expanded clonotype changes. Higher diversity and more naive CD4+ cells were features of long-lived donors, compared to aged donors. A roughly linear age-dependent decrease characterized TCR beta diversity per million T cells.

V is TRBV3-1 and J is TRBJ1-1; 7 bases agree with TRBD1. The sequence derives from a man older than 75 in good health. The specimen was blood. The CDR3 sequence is CASSQRQGNTEAFF. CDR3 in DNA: TGTGCCAGCAGCCAAAGACAGGGGAACACTGAAGCTTTCTTT. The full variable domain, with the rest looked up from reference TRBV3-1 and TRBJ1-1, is DTAVSQTPKYLVTQMGNDKSIKCEQNLGHDTMYWYKQDSKKFLKIMFSYNNKELIINETVPNRFSPKSPDKAHLNLHINSLELGDSAVYFCASSQRQGNTEAFFGQGTRLTVV.